Each of the 10 T cell receptor beta chains below was sequenced from the same sample in a study of blood T cell repertoires in COVID-19 (dated by TCRdb to 2019 to 2021). The library relied on the immunoSEQ multiplex PCR assay. TCRdb limited this immuneACCESS table to in-frame rearrangements with V and J called. A share of clones is missing; checked studies link under half to unresolved V genes, and the rest is unexplained. The sample table records about 180,000 clones; about 88% of these occur just once. The ten largest account for around 9.5% of the sample. What was sequenced was PBMCs or T cells enriched from blood (not recorded which). These receptors originate from a woman under 30 who had recovered from COVID-19.

V and J are TRBV4-1 and TRBJ2-7, with D possibly matching TRBD2 (7 bases). From germline, CDR1 is MGHRA and CDR2 YSYEKL. CDR3 size: 15 residues. Trimming took off 2 bases at V and 2 bases at J, with 13 bases between the two ends. The CDR3 loop is CASSQSRGGTYEQYF. The CDR3 region has the DNA TGCGCCAGCAGCCAATCAAGGGGGGGCACCTACGAGCAGTACTTC.

The J gene is TRBJ2-7, the V gene TRBV19; D is possibly TRBD2 (5 bases). V was pared by 4 bases and J by 3 bases, with 10 bases between. This CDR3 spans 13 amino acids. Germline CDR1 LNHDA, CDR2 SQIVND (reference sequence). The CDR3 DNA reads TGTGCCAGTAGTACTGGGAGAGGCTACGAGCAGTACTTC. This codes for CASSTGRGYEQYF.

This chain connects TRBV28 to TRBJ2-7, with D perhaps TRBD2 (5 bases). V was shortened by 5 bases and J by 1 base, with 15 bases between the two germline ends. Germline V gene sequence: CDR1 MDHEN, CDR2 SYDVKM. This CDR3 has 15 amino acids. This CDR3 is CASSPRAPGSYEQYF. The CDR3 DNA follows: TGTGCCAGCAGTCCGCGGGCCCCCGGGTCCTACGAGCAGTACTTC.

This rearrangement joins TRBV12-3 or TRBV12-4 to TRBJ1-3; 7 bases are shared with TRBD1. The CDR3 has 13 residues. V was clipped by 3 bases and J by 7 bases; unmatched bases: 3. This CDR3 reads CASSLTTGNTIYF. CDR3 in DNA: TGTGCCAGCAGTTTGACGACAGGGAACACCATATATTTT.

The chain employs TRBV15 and TRBJ1-2; no clear D. Trimming took off 5 bases at V and 3 bases at J, with 7 bases between the two ends. Germline CDR1 LNHNV, CDR2 YYDKDF (reference sequence). This CDR3 comprises 12 residues. CDR3 DNA sequence: TGTGCCACCAGCTTAGACTACTATGGCTACACCTTC. It encodes CATSLDYYGYTF.

The chain uses TRBV19 and TRBJ1-5; D is ambiguous. V lost 4 bases and J 5 bases, leaving 9 bases between the germline ends. Germline values: CDR1 LNHDA, CDR2 SQIVND (reference sequence). The CDR3 consists of 13 residues. CDR3 region: CASSTVPDQPQHF. CDR3 DNA sequence: TGTGCCAGTAGTACGGTACCGGATCAGCCCCAGCATTTT. The full variable domain, with the rest looked up from reference TRBV19 and TRBJ1-5, is DGGITQSPKYLFRKEGQNVTLSCEQNLNHDAMYWYRQDPGQGLRLIYYSQIVNDFQKGDIAEGYSVSREKKESFPLTVTSAQKNPTAFYLCASSTVPDQPQHFGDGTRLSIL.

This clone has only a few counts. V usage is TRBV19 and J usage is TRBJ1-5; 8 bases map to TRBD1. The CDR3 is 15 residues long. Germline CDR1 is LNHDA and CDR2 is SQIVND (reference sequence). V shed 1 base, J shed 6 bases, and the junction held 5 bases outside the gene matches. CDR3: CASSIAQGAVQPQHF. DNA for the CDR3: TGTGCCAGTAGTATAGCCCAGGGGGCTGTTCAGCCCCAGCATTTT.

This chain uses TRBV7-9 with TRBJ1-1; 8 bases map to TRBD1. V lost 3 bases and J lost 7; bases outside the gene matches: 10. Germline V gene data show CDR1 as SEHNR and CDR2 as FQNEAQ (reference sequence). There are 15 residues in the CDR3. As DNA, the CDR3 is TGTGCCAGCAGCTTGGTACAGGGGGGAACGAATGAAGCTTTCTTT. Encoded protein: CASSLVQGGTNEAFF. Full variable domain (remainder filled in from reference TRBV7-9 and TRBJ1-1): DTGVSQNPRHKITKRGQNVTFRCDPISEHNRLYWYRQTLGQGPEFLTYFQNEAQLEKSRLLSDRFSAERPKGSFSTLEIQRTEQGDSAMYLCASSLVQGGTNEAFFGQGTRLTVV.

The chain uses TRBV6-5 and TRBJ1-2; D might be TRBD1 (5 bases). CDR3 length equals 14 residues. In germline, CDR1 is MNHEY, CDR2 SVGAGI. The ends were cut back, 6 bases at V and 3 bases at J, with 14 bases in the middle. CDR3 protein: CASSPSGTHYGYTF. The DNA for the CDR3 is TGTGCCAGCAGCCCCTCCGGGACTCACTATGGCTACACCTTC.

The V call is TRBV9, the J call TRBJ2-2, with 7 bases aligning to TRBD1. CDR1 and CDR2 from the germline V gene are SGDLS and YYNGEE. V shed 0 bases and J 5 bases; nucleotides not matched to a gene: 4. This CDR3 contains 15 residues. The chain's CDR3 is CASSVETGNTGELFF. CDR3 in DNA: TGTGCCAGCAGCGTAGAGACAGGGAATACCGGGGAGCTGTTTTTT.